Reported below is one TCR beta chain. Its antigen is unknown. The data are from a study of graft-versus-host responses after intestinal transplantation. Study at large: Anti-thymocyte globulin served as induction for all recipients, who then took tacrolimus and steroids for around 3 years. Findings and limits, study-wide: GvH clones surfaced in recipient marrow, some emerging earlier in ileum or blood.

Method: immunoSEQ multiplex PCR; TCRdb's copy keeps in-frame clones and lacks some. The sample lists fewer than 120,000 clones; around 95% were seen once. V lost 4 bases and J lost 7, with 19 bases in between. The V gene's germline CDR1 is MGHDK and CDR2 SYGVNS. This CDR3 is built from 16 residues. The chain combines TRBV25-1 with TRBJ2-2; D unclear. This receptor was taken from a human donor who received an intestinal transplant. The sample in question was unstimulated CD8+ T cells sorted from spleen or lymph node cells, obtained before intestinal transplant. Written as DNA, the CDR3 is TGTGCCAGCAGTGTTGCAGCCGGCGGTCATCGCGGGGAGCTGTTTTTT. Residues: CASSVAAGGHRGELFF.